This TCR beta chain is from a study of blood T cell repertoires in COVID-19. The repertoire was sequenced with immunoSEQ multiplex PCR; TCRdb's copy has only in-frame clones and lacks some. This table holds about 230,000 clones, around nine tenths found once. The source of this sequence is a man aged 30-40 years who had recovered from COVID-19. Specimen: PBMCs or T cells enriched from blood (not recorded which).

The CDR3 sequence: CAISRLARTMNTGELFF. The DNA for the CDR3 is TGTGCCATCAGCAGACTAGCGCGAACGATGAACACCGGGGAGCTGTTTTTT. The V gene is TRBV10-3, the J gene TRBJ2-2, with TRBD2 matching 8 bases. The germline V gene encodes CDR1 ENHRY and CDR2 SYGVKD. V shed 6 bases and J 1 base; nucleotides not matched to a gene: 10. The CDR3 runs 17 residues.